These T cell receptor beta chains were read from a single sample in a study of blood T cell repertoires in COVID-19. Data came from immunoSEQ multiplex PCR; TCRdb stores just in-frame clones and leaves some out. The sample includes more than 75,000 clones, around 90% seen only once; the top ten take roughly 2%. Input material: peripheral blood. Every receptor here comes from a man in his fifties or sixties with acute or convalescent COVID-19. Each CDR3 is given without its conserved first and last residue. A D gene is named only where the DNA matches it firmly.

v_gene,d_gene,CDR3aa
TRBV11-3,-,ASSLTGSTYEQY
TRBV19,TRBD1,ASSPRDRGTTNEKLF
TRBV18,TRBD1,ASSPATGSYTGELF
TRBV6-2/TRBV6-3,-,ASSYSTGTGADTQY
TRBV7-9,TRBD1,ASTGTGANYGYT
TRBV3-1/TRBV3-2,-,ASSQEPGVSMNTEAF
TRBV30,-,AWRNDGGGGSPLH
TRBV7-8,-,ASSLGRGTGGANVLT
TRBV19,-,ASTPAVPNQPQH
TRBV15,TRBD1,ATSKGQGIPISNQPQH
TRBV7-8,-,ASSLGAGARPQETQY
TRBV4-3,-,ASSLTSHNEQF
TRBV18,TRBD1,ASSPSAGGLPEAF
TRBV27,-,ASSSKTQY
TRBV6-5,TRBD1,ASSFLTGNSNQPQH
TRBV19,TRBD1,ASSIEQGAHEQY
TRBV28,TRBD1,ASSLPGQGDGNTIY
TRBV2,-,ASSVGSGTNYGYT
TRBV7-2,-,ASRTFMNEEQF
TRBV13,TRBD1,ASSAKGPGQVFITQY
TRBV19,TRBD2,ASRLAGVGETQY
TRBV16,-,ASSQGAREQF
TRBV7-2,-,ASSLAAPGGYT
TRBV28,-,ASSRIQYQETQY
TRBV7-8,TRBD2,ASSPHPSSGLAVNNEQF
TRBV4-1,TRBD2,ASSQGIPAGAMSSYNEQF
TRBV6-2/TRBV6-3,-,ASSYNRVTYEQY
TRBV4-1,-,ASSHPLLSGNTIY
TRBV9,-,ASSVEDTSGNTIY
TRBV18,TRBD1,ASSLSGTGESNQPQH
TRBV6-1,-,ASSDGILAQH
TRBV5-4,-,ASSLVGEAPLH
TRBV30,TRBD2,AWSVSGLALGELF
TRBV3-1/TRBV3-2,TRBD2,ASSQGTSISTGELF
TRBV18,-,ASSPGGRDQPQH
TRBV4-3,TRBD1,ASSQGTGDGETQY
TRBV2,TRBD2,ASRALGTSRSYNEQF
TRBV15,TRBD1,ATSRVLQGENIQY
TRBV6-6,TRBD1,ASSYRDSGNNSPLH
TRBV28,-,ASSPNTWEQF
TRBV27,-,ASSLLEGGGKLF
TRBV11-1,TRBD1,ASSLQGDNSPLH
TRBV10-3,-,AISERDTSSPLH
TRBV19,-,ASSLYREETQY
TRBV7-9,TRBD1,ASSQGGTGGHEQY
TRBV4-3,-,ASSRKREPGANVLT
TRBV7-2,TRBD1,ASSLVGTGRNTIY
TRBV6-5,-,ASSRTRATNEKLF
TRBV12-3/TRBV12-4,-,ASSLKRNQPQH
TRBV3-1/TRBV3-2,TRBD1,ASSVRDRGPNSPLH
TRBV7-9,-,ASSSPDSDTQY
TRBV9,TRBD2,ASSVAGGEETQY
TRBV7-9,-,ASSPAIGTYNEQF